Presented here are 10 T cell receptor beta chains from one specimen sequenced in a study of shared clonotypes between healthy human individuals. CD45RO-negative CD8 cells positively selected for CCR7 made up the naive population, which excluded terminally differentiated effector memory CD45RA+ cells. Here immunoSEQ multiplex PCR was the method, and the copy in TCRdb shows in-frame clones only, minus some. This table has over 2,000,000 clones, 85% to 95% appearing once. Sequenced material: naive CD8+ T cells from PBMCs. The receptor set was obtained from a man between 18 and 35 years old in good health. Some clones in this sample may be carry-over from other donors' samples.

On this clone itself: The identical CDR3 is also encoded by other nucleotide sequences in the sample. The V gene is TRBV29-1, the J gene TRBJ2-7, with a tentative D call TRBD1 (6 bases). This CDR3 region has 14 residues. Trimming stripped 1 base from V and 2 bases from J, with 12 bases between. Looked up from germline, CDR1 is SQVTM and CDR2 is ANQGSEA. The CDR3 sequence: CSVEGGPDPYEQYF. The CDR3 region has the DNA TGCAGCGTTGAAGGGGGGCCAGACCCCTACGAGCAGTACTTC.

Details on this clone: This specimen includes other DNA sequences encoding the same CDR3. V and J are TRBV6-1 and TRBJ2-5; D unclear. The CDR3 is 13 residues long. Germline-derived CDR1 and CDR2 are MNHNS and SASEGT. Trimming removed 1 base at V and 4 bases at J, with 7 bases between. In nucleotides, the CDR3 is TGTGCCAGCAGTGAAGGGGTCCGAGAGACCCAGTACTTC. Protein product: CASSEGVRETQYF.

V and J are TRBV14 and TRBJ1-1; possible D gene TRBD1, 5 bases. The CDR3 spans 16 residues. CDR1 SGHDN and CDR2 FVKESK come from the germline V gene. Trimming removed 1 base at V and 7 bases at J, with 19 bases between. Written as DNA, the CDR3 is TGTGCCAGCAGCCAAGGGCTGATTGGGCAGGGCGTTGAAGCTTTCTTT. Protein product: CASSQGLIGQGVEAFF.

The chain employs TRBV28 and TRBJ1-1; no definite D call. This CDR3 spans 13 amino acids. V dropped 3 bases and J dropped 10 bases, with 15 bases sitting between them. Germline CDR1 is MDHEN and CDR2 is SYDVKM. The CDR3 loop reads CASSFGNYRGAFF. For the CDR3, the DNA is TGTGCCAGCAGTTTCGGGAATTACCGCGGAGCTTTCTTT.

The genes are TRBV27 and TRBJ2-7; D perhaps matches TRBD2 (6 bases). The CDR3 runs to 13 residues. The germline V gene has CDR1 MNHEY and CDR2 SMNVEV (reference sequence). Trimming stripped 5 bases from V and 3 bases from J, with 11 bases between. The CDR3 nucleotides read TGTGCCAGCAGTGGGGGGAGGTTCTACGAGCAGTACTTC. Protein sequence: CASSGGRFYEQYF.

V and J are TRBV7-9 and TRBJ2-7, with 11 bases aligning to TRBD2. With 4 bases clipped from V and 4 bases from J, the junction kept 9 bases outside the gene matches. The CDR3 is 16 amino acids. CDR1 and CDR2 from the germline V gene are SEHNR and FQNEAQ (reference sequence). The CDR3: CASSYGSTSGDYEQYF. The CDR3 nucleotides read TGTGCCAGCAGCTATGGGTCGACTAGCGGGGATTACGAGCAGTACTTC.

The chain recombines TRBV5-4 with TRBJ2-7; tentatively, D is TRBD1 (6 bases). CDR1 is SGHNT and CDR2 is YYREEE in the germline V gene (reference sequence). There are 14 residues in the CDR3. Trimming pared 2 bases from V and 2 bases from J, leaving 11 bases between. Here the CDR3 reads CASSFTGSPYEQYF. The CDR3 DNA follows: TGTGCCAGCAGCTTTACAGGGTCGCCCTACGAGCAGTACTTC.

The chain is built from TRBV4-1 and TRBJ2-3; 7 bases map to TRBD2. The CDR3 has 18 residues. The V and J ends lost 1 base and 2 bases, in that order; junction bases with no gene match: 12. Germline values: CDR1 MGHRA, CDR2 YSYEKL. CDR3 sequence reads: CASSQVESGIRATDTQYF. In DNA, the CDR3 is TGCGCCAGCAGCCAAGTGGAAAGCGGGATTAGGGCCACAGATACGCAGTATTTT.

CDR3 coding DNA: TGCAGCGTTTTTTTATGGAACACTGAAGCTTTCTTT. Protein product: CSVFLWNTEAFF. The chain combines TRBV29-1 with TRBJ1-1; D gene unclear. Germline V gives CDR1 SQVTM, CDR2 ANQGSEA. This CDR3 contains 12 residues. V was cut by 5 bases and J by 1 base, with 8 bases left in between. Supplemented by reference TRBV29-1 and TRBJ1-1, the full variable domain reads SAVISQKPSRDICQRGTSLTIQCQVDSQVTMMFWYRQQPGQSLTLIATANQGSEATYESGFVIDKFPISRPNLTFSTLTVSNMSPEDSSIYLCSVFLWNTEAFFGQGTRLTVV.

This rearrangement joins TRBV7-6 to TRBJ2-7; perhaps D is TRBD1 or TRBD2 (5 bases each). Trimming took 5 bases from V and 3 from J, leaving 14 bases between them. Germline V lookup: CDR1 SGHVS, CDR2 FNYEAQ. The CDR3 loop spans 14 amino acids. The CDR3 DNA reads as TGTGCCAGCAGCACCCGGGACGGACACTACGAGCAGTACTTC. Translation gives CASSTRDGHYEQYF.